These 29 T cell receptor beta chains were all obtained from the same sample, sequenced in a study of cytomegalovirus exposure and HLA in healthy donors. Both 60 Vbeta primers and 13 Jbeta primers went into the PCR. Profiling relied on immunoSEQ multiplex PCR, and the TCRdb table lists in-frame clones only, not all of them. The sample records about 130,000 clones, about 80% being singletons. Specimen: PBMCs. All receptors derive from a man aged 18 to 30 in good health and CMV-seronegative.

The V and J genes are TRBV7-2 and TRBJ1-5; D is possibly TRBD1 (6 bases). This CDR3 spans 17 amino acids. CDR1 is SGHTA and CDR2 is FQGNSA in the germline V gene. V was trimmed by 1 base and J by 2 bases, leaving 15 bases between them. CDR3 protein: CASSLVAGAGGNQPQHF. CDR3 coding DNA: TGTGCCAGCAGCTTAGTAGCAGGGGCTGGTGGCAATCAGCCCCAGCATTTT.

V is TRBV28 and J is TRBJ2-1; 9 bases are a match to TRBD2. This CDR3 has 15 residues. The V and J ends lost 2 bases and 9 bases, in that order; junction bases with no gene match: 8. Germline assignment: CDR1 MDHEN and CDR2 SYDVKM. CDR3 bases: TGTGCCAGCAGTTTAGGATTAGCGGGAGCGACTGAGCAGTTCTTC. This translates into CASSLGLAGATEQFF.

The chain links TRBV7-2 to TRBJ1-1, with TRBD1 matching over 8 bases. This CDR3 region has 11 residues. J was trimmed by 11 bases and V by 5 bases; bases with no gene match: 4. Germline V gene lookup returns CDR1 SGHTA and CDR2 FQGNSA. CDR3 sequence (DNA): TGTGCCAGCAGCACGGACAGGGTGGCTTTCTTT. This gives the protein CASSTDRVAFF.

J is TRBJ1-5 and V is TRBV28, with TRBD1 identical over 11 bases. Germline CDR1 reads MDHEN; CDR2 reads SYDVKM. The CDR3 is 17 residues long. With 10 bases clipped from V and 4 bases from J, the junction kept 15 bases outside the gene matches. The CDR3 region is CAIKLMGQGGGNQPQHF. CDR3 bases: TGTGCCATCAAACTTATGGGACAGGGGGGAGGAAATCAGCCCCAGCATTTT.

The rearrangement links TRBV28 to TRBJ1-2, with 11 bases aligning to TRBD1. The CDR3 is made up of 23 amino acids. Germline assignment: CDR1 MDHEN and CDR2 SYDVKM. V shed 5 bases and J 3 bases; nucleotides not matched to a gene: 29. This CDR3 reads CASSGGTDTSDRTGGETYYGYTF. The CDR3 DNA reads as TGTGCCAGCAGTGGAGGAACGGACACCTCGGATAGGACAGGGGGCGAGACGTACTATGGCTACACCTTC.

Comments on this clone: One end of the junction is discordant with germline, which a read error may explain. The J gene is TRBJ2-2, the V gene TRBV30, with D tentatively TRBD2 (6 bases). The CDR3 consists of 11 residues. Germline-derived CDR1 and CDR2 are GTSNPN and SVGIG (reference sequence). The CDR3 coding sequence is TGTGCCTGGCATAGCGCCGGGGGGCTGTTTTTT. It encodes CAWHSAGGLFF.

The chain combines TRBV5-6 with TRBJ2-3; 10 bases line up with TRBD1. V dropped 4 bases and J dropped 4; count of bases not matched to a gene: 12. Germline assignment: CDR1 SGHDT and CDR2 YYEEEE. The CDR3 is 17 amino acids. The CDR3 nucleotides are TGTGCCAGCAGCGGAGCCCGGGGACAGGGGTTCGCAGATACGCAGTATTTT. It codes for CASSGARGQGFADTQYF. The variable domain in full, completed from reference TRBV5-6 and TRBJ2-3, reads DAGVTQSPTHLIKTRGQQVTLRCSPKSGHDTVSWYQQALGQGPQFIFQYYEEEERQRGNFPDRFSGHQFPNYSSELNVNALLLGDSALYLCASSGARGQGFADTQYFGPGTRLTVL.

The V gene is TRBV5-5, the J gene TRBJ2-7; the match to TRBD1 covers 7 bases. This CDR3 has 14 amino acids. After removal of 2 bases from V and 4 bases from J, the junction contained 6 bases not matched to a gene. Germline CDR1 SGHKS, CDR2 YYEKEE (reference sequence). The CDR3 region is CASSLQDRNYEQYF. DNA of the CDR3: TGTGCCAGCAGCTTACAGGACAGGAATTACGAGCAGTACTTC.

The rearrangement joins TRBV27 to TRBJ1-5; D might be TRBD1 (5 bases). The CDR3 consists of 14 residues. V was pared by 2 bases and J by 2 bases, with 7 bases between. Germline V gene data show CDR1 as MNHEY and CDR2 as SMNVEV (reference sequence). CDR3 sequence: CASSLQGGNQPQHF. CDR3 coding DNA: TGTGCCAGCAGTTTACAAGGGGGCAATCAGCCCCAGCATTTT.

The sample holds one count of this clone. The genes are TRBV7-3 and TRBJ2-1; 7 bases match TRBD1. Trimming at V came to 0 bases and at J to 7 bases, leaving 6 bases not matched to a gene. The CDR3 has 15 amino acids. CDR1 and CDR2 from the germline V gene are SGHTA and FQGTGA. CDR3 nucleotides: TGTGCCAGCAGCTTAACTTCGACAGGGCCAAATGAGCAGTTCTTC. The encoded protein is CASSLTSTGPNEQFF.

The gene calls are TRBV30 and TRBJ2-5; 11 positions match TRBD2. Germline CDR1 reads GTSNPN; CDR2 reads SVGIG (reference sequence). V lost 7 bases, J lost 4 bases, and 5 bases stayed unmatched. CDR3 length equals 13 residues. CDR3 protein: CASTGLAGETQYF. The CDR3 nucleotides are TGTGCCTCGACAGGACTAGCGGGAGAGACCCAGTACTTC.

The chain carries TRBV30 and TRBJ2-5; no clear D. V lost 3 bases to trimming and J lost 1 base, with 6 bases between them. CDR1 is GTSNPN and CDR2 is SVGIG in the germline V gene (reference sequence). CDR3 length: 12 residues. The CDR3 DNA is TGTGCCTGGAGCAGAGGCCAAGAGACCCAGTACTTC. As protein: CAWSRGQETQYF.

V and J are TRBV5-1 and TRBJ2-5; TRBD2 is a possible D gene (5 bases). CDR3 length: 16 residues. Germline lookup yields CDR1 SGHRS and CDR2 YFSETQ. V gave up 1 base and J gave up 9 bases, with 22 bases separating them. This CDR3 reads CASSLSSEPLGVSQYF. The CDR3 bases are TGCGCCAGCAGCTTGAGCAGCGAACCCCTCGGGGTGTCCCAGTACTTC.

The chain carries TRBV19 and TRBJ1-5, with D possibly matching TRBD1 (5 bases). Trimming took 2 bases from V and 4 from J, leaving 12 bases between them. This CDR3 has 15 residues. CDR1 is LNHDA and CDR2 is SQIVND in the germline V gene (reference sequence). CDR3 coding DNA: TGTGCCAGTAGTATATTAGGGACTACGAATCAGCCCCAGCATTTT. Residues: CASSILGTTNQPQHF. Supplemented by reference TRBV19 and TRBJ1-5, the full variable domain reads DGGITQSPKYLFRKEGQNVTLSCEQNLNHDAMYWYRQDPGQGLRLIYYSQIVNDFQKGDIAEGYSVSREKKESFPLTVTSAQKNPTAFYLCASSILGTTNQPQHFGDGTRLSIL.

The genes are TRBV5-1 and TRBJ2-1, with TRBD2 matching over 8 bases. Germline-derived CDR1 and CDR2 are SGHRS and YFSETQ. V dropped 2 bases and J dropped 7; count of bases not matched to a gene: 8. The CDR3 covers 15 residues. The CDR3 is CASSFLAGRLNEQFF. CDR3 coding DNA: TGCGCCAGCAGCTTCTTAGCGGGAAGGTTAAATGAGCAGTTCTTC.

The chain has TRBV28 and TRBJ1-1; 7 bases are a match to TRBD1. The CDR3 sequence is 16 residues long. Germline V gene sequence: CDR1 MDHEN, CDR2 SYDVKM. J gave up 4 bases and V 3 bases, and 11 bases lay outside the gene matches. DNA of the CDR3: TGTGCCAGCAGTTTCAGGGGGGCTGGGAAGGGCACTGAAGCTTTCTTT. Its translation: CASSFRGAGKGTEAFF.

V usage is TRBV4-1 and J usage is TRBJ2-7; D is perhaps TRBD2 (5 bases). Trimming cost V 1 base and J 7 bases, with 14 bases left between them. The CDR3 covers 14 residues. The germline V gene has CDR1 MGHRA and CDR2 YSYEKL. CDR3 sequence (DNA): TGCGCCAGCAGCCAAGGTGGATTTGGGGAGGAGCAGTACTTC. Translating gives CASSQGGFGEEQYF.

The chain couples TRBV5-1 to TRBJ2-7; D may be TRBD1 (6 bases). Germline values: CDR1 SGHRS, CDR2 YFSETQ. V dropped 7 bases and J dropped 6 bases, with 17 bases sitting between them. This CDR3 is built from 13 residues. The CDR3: CASPPTQGAEQYV. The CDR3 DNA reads TGCGCCAGCCCCCCAACACAGGGCGCCGAGCAGTACGTC.

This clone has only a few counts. CDR3 sequence reads: CASSGRDHSNQPQHF. The CDR3 DNA reads TGTGCCAGCAGTGGACGGGATCATTCGAATCAGCCCCAGCATTTT. This sequence joins TRBV25-1 and TRBJ1-5, with D uncertain. The CDR3 spans 15 residues. Trimming removed 4 bases at V and 4 bases at J, with 14 bases between. Germline loops: CDR1 MGHDK, CDR2 SYGVNS.

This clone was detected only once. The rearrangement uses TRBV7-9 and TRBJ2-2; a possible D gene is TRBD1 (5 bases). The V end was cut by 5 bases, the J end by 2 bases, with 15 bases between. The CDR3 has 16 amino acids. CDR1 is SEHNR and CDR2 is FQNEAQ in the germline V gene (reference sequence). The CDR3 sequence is CASSPYGAPNTGELFF. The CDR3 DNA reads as TGTGCCAGCAGCCCGTATGGGGCGCCAAACACCGGGGAGCTGTTTTTT.

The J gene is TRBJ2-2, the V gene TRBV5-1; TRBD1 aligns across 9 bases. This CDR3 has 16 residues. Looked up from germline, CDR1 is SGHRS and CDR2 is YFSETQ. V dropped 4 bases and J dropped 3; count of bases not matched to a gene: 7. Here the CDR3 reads CASSQQGAKDTGELFF. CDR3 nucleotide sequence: TGCGCCAGCAGCCAACAGGGGGCTAAAGACACCGGGGAGCTGTTTTTT.

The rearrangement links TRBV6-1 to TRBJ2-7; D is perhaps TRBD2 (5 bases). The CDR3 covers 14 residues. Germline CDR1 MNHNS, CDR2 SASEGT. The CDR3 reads CASSEYRLTYERYV. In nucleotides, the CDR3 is TGTGCCAGCAGTGAATACAGACTAACCTACGAGCGGTACGTC.

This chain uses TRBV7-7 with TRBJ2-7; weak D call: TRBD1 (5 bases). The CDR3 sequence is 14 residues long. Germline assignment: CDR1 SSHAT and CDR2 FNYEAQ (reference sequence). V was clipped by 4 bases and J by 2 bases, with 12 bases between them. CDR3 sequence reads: CASSSGRRTYEQYV. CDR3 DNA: TGTGCCAGCAGCTCAGGGCGTCGCACCTACGAGCAGTACGTC.

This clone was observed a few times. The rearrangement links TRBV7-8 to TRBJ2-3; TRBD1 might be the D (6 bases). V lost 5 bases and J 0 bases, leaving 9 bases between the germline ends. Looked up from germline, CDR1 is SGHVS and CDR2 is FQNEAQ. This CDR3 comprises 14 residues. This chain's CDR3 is CASSHRASTDTQYF. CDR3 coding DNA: TGTGCCAGCAGCCACAGGGCTAGCACAGATACGCAGTATTTT.

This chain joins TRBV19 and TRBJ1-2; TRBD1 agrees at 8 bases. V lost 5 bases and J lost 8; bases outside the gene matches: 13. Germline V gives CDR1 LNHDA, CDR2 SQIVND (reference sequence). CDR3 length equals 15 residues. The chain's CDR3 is CASSPQGAFVRGYTF. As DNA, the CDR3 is TGTGCCAGTAGTCCTCAGGGGGCGTTTGTTCGCGGCTACACCTTC.

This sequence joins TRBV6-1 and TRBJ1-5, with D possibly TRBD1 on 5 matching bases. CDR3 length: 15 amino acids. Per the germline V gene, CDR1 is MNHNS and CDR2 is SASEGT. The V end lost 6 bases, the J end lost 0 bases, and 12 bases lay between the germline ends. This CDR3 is CASSRAGPSNQPQHF. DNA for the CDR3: TGTGCCAGCAGCCGGGCAGGGCCTAGCAATCAGCCCCAGCATTTT.

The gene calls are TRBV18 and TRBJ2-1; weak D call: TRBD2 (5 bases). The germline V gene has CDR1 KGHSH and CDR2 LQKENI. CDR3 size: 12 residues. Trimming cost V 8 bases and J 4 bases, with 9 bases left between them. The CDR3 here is CASQDFYNEQFF. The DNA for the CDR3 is TGTGCCAGCCAGGACTTTTACAATGAGCAGTTCTTC.

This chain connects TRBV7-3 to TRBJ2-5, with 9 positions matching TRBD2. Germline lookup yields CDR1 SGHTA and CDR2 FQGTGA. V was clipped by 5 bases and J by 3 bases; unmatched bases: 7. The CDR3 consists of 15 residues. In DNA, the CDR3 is TGTGCCAGCAGCCGGGAGGCTAGCGGGGAAGAGACCCAGTACTTC. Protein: CASSREASGEETQYF.

The CDR3 bases are TGTGCCAGTAGCATGGGGGCAGTTGAAGCTTTCTTT. Translation gives CASSMGAVEAFF. This chain links TRBV19 with TRBJ1-1; TRBD1 might be the D (6 bases). The V and J ends lost 6 bases and 7 bases respectively, with 12 bases between them. The CDR3 totals 12 residues. In germline, CDR1 is LNHDA, CDR2 SQIVND (reference sequence).